The subject of this entry is one T cell receptor beta chain. Using a J-beta primer mix together with a sample-barcoded 5' primer, a second PCR was run for roughly 7 to 12 cycles. One entry per CDR3 protein, called by TCRdb with MiXCR from the 5' RACE reads. The sample yields about 640,000 distinct CDR3 sequences, approximately 59% seen once. The sample belongs to a study of blood T cells in healthy people across ages. Trimming pared 5 bases from V and 4 bases from J, leaving 14 bases between. The CDR3 extends over 14 amino acids. The source material was blood. This sequence was found in a man in his 60s in good health. This chain links TRBV12-3 or TRBV12-4 with TRBJ1-2; D is unclear. The CDR3 bases are TGTGCCAGCAGTGTTGAACAGTGGGGCTATGGCTACACCTTC. Translated: CASSVEQWGYGYTF.